These 32 T cell receptor beta chains came from one sample sequenced in a study of technical replicates of blood from several donors. Generated by immunoSEQ multiplex PCR, the TCRdb table keeps only in-frame clones and is missing some. Among 75,000 to 95,000 clones, roughly 90% were seen once, and the ten largest hold approximately 0.41%. The sample taken for sequencing was T cells isolated from PBMCs. These receptors all stem from a human donor in good health.

The CDR3 region is CASSLASSYNEQFF. CDR3 sequence (DNA): TGTGCCAGCAGTTTAGCCAGCTCCTACAATGAGCAGTTCTTC. This chain links TRBV27 with TRBJ2-1; D is undetermined. The germline V and J ends were trimmed by 2 bases and 0 bases, with 5 bases remaining between them. The germline gives CDR1 MNHEY, CDR2 SMNVEV (reference sequence). The CDR3 loop spans 14 amino acids.

The rearrangement links TRBV11-2 to TRBJ2-5; 8 bases align to TRBD1. The CDR3 extends over 15 amino acids. Germline V gene lookup returns CDR1 SGHAT and CDR2 FQNNGV. The ends lost 1 base at V and 5 bases at J; junction bases unmatched: 6. The CDR3, as DNA: TGTGCCAGCAGCTTAGTGGCAGGGGGCGCGGAGACCCAGTACTTC. This translates into CASSLVAGGAETQYF. The full variable domain, its missing parts supplied by reference TRBV11-2 and TRBJ2-5, is EAGVAQSPRYKIIEKRQSVAFWCNPISGHATLYWYQQILGQGPKLLIQFQNNGVVDDSQLPKDRFSAERLKGVDSTLKIQPAKLEDSAVYLCASSLVAGGAETQYFGPGTRLLVL.

The V and J genes are TRBV12-5 and TRBJ1-5, with TRBD1 matching 8 bases. The length of the CDR3 is 15 residues. Germline lookup yields CDR1 LGHNT and CDR2 FRNRAP. V was pared by 6 bases and J by 4 bases, with 8 bases of the junction left unmatched. CDR3: CASGDGQGLNQPQHF. CDR3 nucleotide sequence: TGTGCTAGTGGCGATGGACAGGGCCTAAATCAGCCCCAGCATTTT.

This chain joins TRBV28 and TRBJ2-3; weak D call: TRBD2 (5 bases). Looked up from germline, CDR1 is MDHEN and CDR2 is SYDVKM. V lost 5 bases and J lost 2, with 11 bases in between. CDR3 length: 14 residues. The CDR3 sequence: CASSVATLTDTQYF. CDR3 bases: TGTGCCAGCAGTGTAGCGACTCTCACAGATACGCAGTATTTT.

The chain couples TRBV27 to TRBJ2-7; D is perhaps TRBD1 (6 bases). Trimming removed 3 bases at V and 5 bases at J, with 11 bases between. The germline CDR1 and CDR2 sequences are MNHEY and SMNVEV (reference sequence). The CDR3 has 13 amino acids. The CDR3 DNA is TGTGCCAGCAGTTTCACAGGGATCGACGAGCAGTACTTC. Protein product: CASSFTGIDEQYF.

This chain joins TRBV7-9 and TRBJ2-7, with D possibly TRBD1 on 6 matching bases. In germline, CDR1 is SEHNR, CDR2 FQNEAQ (reference sequence). V was trimmed by 5 bases and J by 3 bases, leaving 14 bases between them. CDR3 size: 14 residues. The CDR3 nucleotides read TGTGCCAGCAGCCCCGGGACACCGAGCTACGAGCAGTACTTC. Protein: CASSPGTPSYEQYF.

This clone appeared a single time. The J gene is TRBJ1-5, the V gene TRBV19; D possibly corresponds to TRBD1 (5 bases). Germline lookup yields CDR1 LNHDA and CDR2 SQIVND (reference sequence). Trimming took 3 bases from V and 5 from J, leaving 14 bases between them. This CDR3 region has 15 residues. CDR3 nucleotide sequence: TGTGCCAGTAGTATGGGGCCGAGTCCCGATCAGCCCCAGCATTTT. Protein: CASSMGPSPDQPQHF.

V usage is TRBV4-2 and J usage is TRBJ2-3, with D possibly TRBD1 on 6 matching bases. Trimming removed 0 bases at V and 3 bases at J, with 19 bases between. CDR3 length: 18 residues. CDR1 is LGHNA, CDR2 YNFKEQ, per germline. DNA for the CDR3: TGTGCCAGCAGCCAAGATGCCAGGGGTCGTGGGGGTACAGATACGCAGTATTTT. This translates into CASSQDARGRGGTDTQYF.

The chain recombines TRBV6-1 with TRBJ1-1, with TRBD1 matching 7 bases. Germline values: CDR1 MNHNS, CDR2 SASEGT. This CDR3 is built from 15 residues. The J segment lost 3 bases and the V segment lost 6 bases, leaving 10 bases of the junction unmatched. This CDR3 is CASSVDRVLDTEAFF. In DNA, the CDR3 is TGTGCCAGCAGCGTCGACAGGGTACTGGACACTGAAGCTTTCTTT.

CDR3 region: CASSLMGRPETQYF. CDR3 coding DNA: TGTGCCAGCAGCTTAATGGGCAGGCCAGAGACCCAGTACTTC. The V and J genes are TRBV7-2 and TRBJ2-5, with D uncertain. Trimming cost V 2 bases and J 4 bases, with 11 bases left between them. The CDR3 has 14 residues. The germline gives CDR1 SGHTA, CDR2 FQGNSA.

The chain joins TRBV2 to TRBJ1-4; D possibly corresponds to TRBD1 (5 bases). V lost 11 bases and J lost 7, with 17 bases in between. In germline, CDR1 is SNHLY, CDR2 FYNNEI. The CDR3 loop spans 13 amino acids. CDR3 nucleotide sequence: TGTGCCGGGGCGGTGGCAGTGGGTGAAAAACTGTTTTTT. It yields the protein CAGAVAVGEKLFF.

The gene calls are TRBV9 and TRBJ1-5, with unresolved D. Trimming cost V 3 bases and J 6 bases, with 10 bases left between them. The V gene's germline CDR1 is SGDLS and CDR2 YYNGEE. This CDR3 comprises 13 residues. CDR3 region: CASSATLGQPQHF. The CDR3, as DNA: TGTGCCAGCAGCGCCACCCTAGGTCAGCCCCAGCATTTT.

V gene TRBV28 combines with J gene TRBJ2-7; 13 bases match TRBD2. Germline lookup yields CDR1 MDHEN and CDR2 SYDVKM. The CDR3 spans 14 residues. The V segment lost 8 bases and the J segment 2 bases; nucleotides outside the gene matches: 3. CDR3 nucleotides: TGTGCCAGCCGGACTAGCGGGAGCACCTACGAGCAGTACTTC. Translating gives CASRTSGSTYEQYF.

The chain carries TRBV9 and TRBJ2-6; 12 nucleotides align to TRBD1. The germline CDR1 and CDR2 sequences are SGDLS and YYNGEE. The CDR3 has 20 amino acids. V was pared by 1 base and J by 2 bases, with 10 bases of the junction left unmatched. CDR3 loop: CASSVHPGTGGSAGANVLTF. CDR3 coding DNA: TGTGCCAGCAGCGTACACCCCGGGACAGGGGGCTCAGCTGGGGCCAACGTCCTGACTTTC. The full variable domain, its missing parts supplied by reference TRBV9 and TRBJ2-6, is DSGVTQTPKHLITATGQRVTLRCSPRSGDLSVYWYQQSLDQGLQFLIQYYNGEERAKGNILERFSAQQFPDLHSELNLSSLELGDSALYFCASSVHPGTGGSAGANVLTFGAGSRLTVL.

The chain recombines TRBV4-1 with TRBJ2-3, with D possibly matching TRBD1 (5 bases). V lost 2 bases to trimming and J lost 2 bases, with 14 bases between them. CDR1 and CDR2 (germline): MGHRA, YSYEKL. There are 16 residues in the CDR3. The CDR3 loop is CASSQQGGDPTDTQYF. The CDR3 DNA is TGCGCCAGCAGCCAACAGGGTGGGGATCCCACAGATACGCAGTATTTT.

The rearrangement joins TRBV7-2 to TRBJ2-2, with D uncertain. The CDR3 runs to 14 residues. Trimming removed 8 bases from V and 1 base from J, with 11 bases in between. Germline V gene lookup returns CDR1 SGHTA and CDR2 FQGNSA. The CDR3 is CASGTTKNTGELFF. DNA of the CDR3: TGTGCCAGCGGAACTACTAAGAACACCGGGGAGCTGTTTTTT.

The J gene is TRBJ2-5, the V gene TRBV1; the D call of TRBD2 is as the table states it, not checked on the DNA. TRBV1 is a recognized pseudogene. This CDR3 region has 15 residues. The CDR3 region has the DNA TGCACCAGCAGCCGGACTAGCGGGAGGGAAGAGACCCAGTACTTC. Its translation is CTSSRTSGREETQYF.

This rearrangement joins TRBV2 to TRBJ1-1; D perhaps matches TRBD1 (5 bases). Germline CDR1 and CDR2: SNHLY and FYNNEI. The CDR3 consists of 13 residues. The V end was cut by 5 bases, the J end by 1 base, with 8 bases between. The DNA for the CDR3 is TGTGCCAGCAGTTACGACAGGAACACTGAAGCTTTCTTT. As protein: CASSYDRNTEAFF. The variable domain in full, completed from reference TRBV2 and TRBJ1-1, reads EPEVTQTPSHQVTQMGQEVILRCVPISNHLYFYWYRQILGQKVEFLVSFYNNEISEKSEIFDDQFSVERPDGSNFTLKIRSTKLEDSAMYFCASSYDRNTEAFFGQGTRLTVV.

The chain combines TRBV2 with TRBJ2-7, with 9 bases lining up with TRBD1. Germline values: CDR1 SNHLY, CDR2 FYNNEI. The CDR3 spans 14 residues. The J segment lost 0 bases and the V segment lost 7 bases, leaving 4 bases of the junction unmatched. For the CDR3, the DNA is TGTGCCAGCAACCGACAGGGGGGCTCCTACGAGCAGTACTTC. It specifies CASNRQGGSYEQYF. Full variable domain (missing parts from reference TRBV2 and TRBJ2-7): EPEVTQTPSHQVTQMGQEVILRCVPISNHLYFYWYRQILGQKVEFLVSFYNNEISEKSEIFDDQFSVERPDGSNFTLKIRSTKLEDSAMYFCASNRQGGSYEQYFGPGTRLTVT.

This clone turned up a few times. This rearrangement joins TRBV30 to TRBJ1-2; TRBD1 matches 9 bases. Germline CDR1 reads GTSNPN; CDR2 reads SVGIG (reference sequence). Trimming cost V 2 bases and J 5 bases; bases outside gene matches: 9. This CDR3 comprises 15 residues. The CDR3 reads CAWSPDTGGAYGYTF. The CDR3 nucleotides read TGTGCCTGGAGTCCAGATACAGGGGGCGCGTATGGCTACACCTTC.

The chain links TRBV18 to TRBJ1-1; TRBD1 matches 7 bases. V lost 2 bases, J lost 5 bases, and 5 bases stayed unmatched. CDR1 and CDR2 (germline): KGHSH, LQKENI. The CDR3 totals 14 residues. CDR3 in amino acids: CASSPNRQGTEAFF. The CDR3 DNA follows: TGTGCCAGCTCACCAAACAGACAGGGTACTGAAGCTTTCTTT.

The V call is TRBV4-3, the J call TRBJ2-3, with a possible D match to TRBD2 (6 bases). Germline lookup yields CDR1 LGHNA and CDR2 YSLEER. V was clipped by 4 bases and J by 9 bases, with 8 bases between them. The CDR3 extends over 11 amino acids. CDR3 amino acids: CASSLGLTQYF. In nucleotides, the CDR3 is TGCGCCAGCAGCCTAGGACTAACGCAGTATTTT.

This rearrangement joins TRBV2 to TRBJ1-2, with D possibly being TRBD1 (5 bases). The germline V gene has CDR1 SNHLY and CDR2 FYNNEI. CDR3 length equals 12 residues. Trimming removed 7 bases at V and 6 bases at J, with 12 bases between. The CDR3 coding sequence is TGTGCCAGCACCCCCCAGGGAAATGGCTACACCTTC. Translation: CASTPQGNGYTF.

The rearrangement joins TRBV6-5 to TRBJ2-5; a weak D match, TRBD1 (6 bases). Germline-derived CDR1 and CDR2 are MNHEY and SVGAGI. The V and J ends lost 3 bases and 4 bases respectively, with 9 bases between them. CDR3 length equals 13 residues. The CDR3 sequence is CASSYIRGETQYF. In DNA, the CDR3 is TGTGCCAGCAGTTATATCAGGGGAGAGACCCAGTACTTC.

The chain has TRBV19 and TRBJ1-4; D gene uncertain. The CDR3 loop spans 12 amino acids. V lost 5 bases and J 4 bases, leaving 5 bases between the germline ends. In germline, CDR1 is LNHDA, CDR2 SQIVND (reference sequence). In nucleotides, the CDR3 is TGTGCCAGTAGTGTATATAATGAAAAACTGTTTTTT. It specifies CASSVYNEKLFF.

The V gene is TRBV28, the J gene TRBJ1-3, with D hard to call. The V gene lost 7 bases and the J gene lost 0 bases, with 10 bases spanning the gap. Germline V CDR1 and CDR2: MDHEN, SYDVKM. The CDR3 loop spans 14 amino acids. The CDR3 DNA reads TGTGCCAGCACAGGTTCATTCTCTGGAAACACCATATATTTT. Translating it yields CASTGSFSGNTIYF.

As DNA, the CDR3 is TGTGCCAGCAGTTCAGGGGGGAGGGCTTTCTTT. Translating it yields CASSSGGRAFF. The chain carries TRBV6-5 and TRBJ1-1; 7 nucleotides match TRBD1. CDR1 and CDR2 from the germline V gene are MNHEY and SVGAGI. This CDR3 is built from 11 residues. With V trimmed by 4 bases and J by 11 bases, 4 bases remained unmatched.

The CDR3 DNA sequence: TGTGCCAGCACTATGACAGAATTTCCCTACGAGCAGTACTTC. It encodes CASTMTEFPYEQYF. The chain links TRBV6-1 to TRBJ2-7, with a weak D call TRBD1 (5 bases). Germline V gene data show CDR1 as MNHNS and CDR2 as SASEGT. Trimming shortened V by 7 bases and J by 2 bases, and 15 bases separated the two germline ends. This CDR3 has 14 amino acids.

This chain links TRBV11-2 with TRBJ2-1; TRBD2 might be the D (5 bases). The CDR3 is 15 residues long. V shed 5 bases and J shed 3 bases, with 14 bases lying between them. Germline CDR1 reads SGHAT; CDR2 reads FQNNGV. This chain's CDR3 is CASSIQWRVYNEQFF. For the CDR3, the DNA is TGTGCCAGCAGCATCCAATGGCGGGTCTACAATGAGCAGTTCTTC.

CDR3: CASSELDTQYF. The CDR3 DNA follows: TGTGCCAGCAGCGAACTAGATACGCAGTATTTT. The chain employs TRBV7-9 and TRBJ2-3; no clear D gene. The CDR3 contains 11 residues. V lost 5 bases and J 5 bases, leaving 5 bases between the germline ends. CDR1 is SEHNR and CDR2 is FQNEAQ in the germline V gene (reference sequence).

V usage is TRBV5-6 and J usage is TRBJ1-2; D not certain. CDR1 and CDR2 (germline): SGHDT, YYEEEE. V lost 1 base, J lost 5 bases, and 9 bases lay in between. The CDR3 has 13 amino acids. The CDR3 sequence is CASSLTSRYGYTF. Here the CDR3 DNA reads TGTGCCAGCAGCTTGACAAGTCGTTATGGCTACACCTTC.

The J gene is TRBJ2-7, the V gene TRBV28, with 8 positions matching TRBD1. The CDR3 runs to 16 residues. The V gene's germline CDR1 is MDHEN and CDR2 SYDVKM. V dropped 6 bases and J dropped 3; count of bases not matched to a gene: 13. CDR3 amino acids: CASSDSRGQGVYEQYF. The CDR3, as DNA: TGTGCCAGCAGCGACAGCCGCGGACAGGGCGTCTACGAGCAGTACTTC.